This T cell receptor (beta chain) was observed in a study of T cells in tumors after PD-1 blockade. Study as a whole: Excluded were patients with checkpoint blockade, immunosuppressants, or radiotherapy or other anti-cancer therapy within 4 weeks. Some patients also took daily vismodegib 150 mg during anti-PD-1 treatment.

TCRdb keeps only in-frame clones here, not all; method: immunoSEQ multiplex PCR. The table records 50,000 to 75,000 clones, about 74% of them present only once. Germline CDR1 and CDR2: SGHRS and YFSETQ. CDR3 length equals 16 residues. V gave up 0 bases and J gave up 6 bases; unmatched junction bases: 7. The starting material was PBMCs, obtained after anti-PD-1 treatment. The J gene is TRBJ2-3, the V gene TRBV5-1; 10 bases match TRBD2. The origin of this receptor is a human donor with basal cell carcinoma. CDR3 nucleotide sequence: TGCGCCAGCAGCTTGGAAATAGCGGGGGGCGCTGATACGCAGTATTTT. Amino acids: CASSLEIAGGADTQYF.